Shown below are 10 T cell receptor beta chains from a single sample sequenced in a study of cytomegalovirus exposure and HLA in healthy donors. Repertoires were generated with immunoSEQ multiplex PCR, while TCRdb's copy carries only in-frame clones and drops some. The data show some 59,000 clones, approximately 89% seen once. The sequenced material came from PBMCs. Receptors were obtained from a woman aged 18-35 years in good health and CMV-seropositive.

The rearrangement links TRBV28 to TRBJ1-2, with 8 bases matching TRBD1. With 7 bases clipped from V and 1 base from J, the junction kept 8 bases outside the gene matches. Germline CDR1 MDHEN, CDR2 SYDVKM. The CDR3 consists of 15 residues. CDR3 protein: CASTLDRALNYGYTF. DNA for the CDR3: TGTGCCAGCACCCTGGACAGGGCTCTTAACTATGGCTACACCTTC.

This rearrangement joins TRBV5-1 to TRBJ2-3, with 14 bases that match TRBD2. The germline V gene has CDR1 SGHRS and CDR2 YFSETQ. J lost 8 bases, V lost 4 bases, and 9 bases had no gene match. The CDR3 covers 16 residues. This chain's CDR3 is CASSVGLAGVEGTQYF. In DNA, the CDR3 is TGCGCCAGCAGCGTGGGACTAGCGGGGGTAGAAGGTACGCAGTATTTT.

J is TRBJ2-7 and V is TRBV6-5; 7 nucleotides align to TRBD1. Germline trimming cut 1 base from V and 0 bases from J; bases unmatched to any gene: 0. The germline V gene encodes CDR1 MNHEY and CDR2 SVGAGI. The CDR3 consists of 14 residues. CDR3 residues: CASSYYRGSYEQYF. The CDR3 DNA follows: TGTGCCAGCAGTTACTACAGGGGCTCCTACGAGCAGTACTTC.

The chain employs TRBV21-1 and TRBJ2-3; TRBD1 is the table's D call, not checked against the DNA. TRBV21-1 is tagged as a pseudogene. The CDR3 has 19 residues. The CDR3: CASSTQERTRQGHTDTQYF. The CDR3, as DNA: TGTGCCAGCAGCACCCAGGAAAGGACACGACAGGGCCACACAGATACGCAGTATTTT.

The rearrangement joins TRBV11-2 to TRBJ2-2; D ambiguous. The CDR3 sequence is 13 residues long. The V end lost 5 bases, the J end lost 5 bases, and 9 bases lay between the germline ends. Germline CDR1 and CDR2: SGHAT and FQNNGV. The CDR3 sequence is CASSPPITGELFF. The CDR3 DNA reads TGTGCCAGCAGCCCACCTATTACCGGGGAGCTGTTTTTT.

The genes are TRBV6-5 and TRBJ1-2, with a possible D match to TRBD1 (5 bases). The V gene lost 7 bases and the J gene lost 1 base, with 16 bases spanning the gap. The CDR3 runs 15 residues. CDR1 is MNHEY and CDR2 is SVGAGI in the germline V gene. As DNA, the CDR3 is TGTGCCAGCACCTCAAGGACACAGGTTAACTATGGCTACACCTTC. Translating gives CASTSRTQVNYGYTF.

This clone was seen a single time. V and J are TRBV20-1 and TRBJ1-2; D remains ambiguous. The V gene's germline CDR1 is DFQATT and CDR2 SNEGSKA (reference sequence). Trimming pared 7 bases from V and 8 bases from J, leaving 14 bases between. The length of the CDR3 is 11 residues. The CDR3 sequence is CSGDPGNGYTF. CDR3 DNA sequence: TGCAGTGGAGACCCGGGGAACGGCTACACCTTC.

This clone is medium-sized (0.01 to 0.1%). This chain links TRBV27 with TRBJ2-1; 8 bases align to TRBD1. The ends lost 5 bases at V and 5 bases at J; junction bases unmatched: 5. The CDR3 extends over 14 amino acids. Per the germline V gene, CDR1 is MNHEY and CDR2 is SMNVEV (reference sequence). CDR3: CASSRQGAHNEQFF. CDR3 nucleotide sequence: TGTGCCAGCAGTAGGCAGGGGGCCCACAATGAGCAGTTCTTC.

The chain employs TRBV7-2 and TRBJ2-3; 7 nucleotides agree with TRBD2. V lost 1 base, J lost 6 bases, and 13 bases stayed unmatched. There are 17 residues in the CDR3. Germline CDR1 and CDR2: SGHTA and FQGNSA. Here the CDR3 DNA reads TGTGCCAGCAGCTTAGATGGGGGGGGGACCCCCTCGGATACGCAGTATTTT. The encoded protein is CASSLDGGGTPSDTQYF.

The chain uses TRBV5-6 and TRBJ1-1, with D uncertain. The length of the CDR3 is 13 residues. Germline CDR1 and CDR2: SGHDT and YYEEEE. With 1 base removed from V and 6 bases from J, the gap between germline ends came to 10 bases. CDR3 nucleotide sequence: TGTGCCAGCAGCTTGACACCGAATGCTGAAGCTTTCTTT. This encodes CASSLTPNAEAFF.